This T cell receptor beta chain is from a study of T cells in Graves' hyperthyroidism and ophthalmopathy. Amplified regions were TCR beta CDR3 sequences from RNA transcripts. RT-PCR in the first round (using the HTBI primer set) targeted the TCR CDR3. Using its own MiXCR run on the multiplex PCR reads, TCRdb lists one record per CDR3 protein. The sample lists about 360,000 distinct CDR3 sequences, around 13% occurring once. This clonotype showed up many times. With 6 bases clipped from V and 5 bases from J, the junction kept 7 bases outside the gene matches. Germline V lookup: CDR1 SNHLY, CDR2 FYNNEI. CDR3 size: 14 residues.

The chain combines TRBV2 with TRBJ2-3, with 8 bases matching TRBD1. This TCR derives from a woman under 30 with Graves' hyperthyroidism. Input material: blood. The CDR3 here is CASSTGGQVDTQYF. In DNA, the CDR3 is TGTGCCAGCAGCACAGGGGGGCAGGTAGATACGCAGTATTTT.